This entry concerns a single T cell receptor beta chain. Profiling relied on immunoSEQ multiplex PCR, and the TCRdb table lists in-frame clones only, not all of them. Of 180,000 or so clones detected, approximately 79% appear once; the ten largest clones hold approximately 13%. This sample stems from a study of blood T cell repertoires in COVID-19. The sequencing sample was made of peripheral blood. This clonotype was sampled from a man aged 45-60 years who had recovered from COVID-19.

CDR3 protein: CASSEPSRLAGVPYEQYF. The CDR3 region has the DNA TGCGCCAGCAGTGAGCCGAGCCGACTAGCGGGAGTACCCTACGAGCAGTACTTC. The V and J genes are TRBV10-2 and TRBJ2-7, with 12 bases lining up with TRBD2. Germline V gene lookup returns CDR1 WSHSY and CDR2 SAAADI. V dropped 2 bases and J dropped 2; count of bases not matched to a gene: 10. This CDR3 comprises 18 residues.